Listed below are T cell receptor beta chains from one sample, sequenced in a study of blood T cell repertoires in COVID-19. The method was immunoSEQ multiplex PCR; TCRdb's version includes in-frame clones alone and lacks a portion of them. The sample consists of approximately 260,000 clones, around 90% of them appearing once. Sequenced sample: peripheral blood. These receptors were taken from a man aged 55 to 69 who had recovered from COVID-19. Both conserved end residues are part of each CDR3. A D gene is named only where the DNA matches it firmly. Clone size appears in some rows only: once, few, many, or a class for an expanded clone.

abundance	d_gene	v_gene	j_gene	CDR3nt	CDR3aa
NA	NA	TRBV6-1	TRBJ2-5	TGTGCCAGCAGTGAATTACAGGGTAGGGGGGAGACCCAGTACTTC	CASSELQGRGETQYF
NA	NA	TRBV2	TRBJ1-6	TGTGCCAGCAGTACCAGGACTGATAATTCACCCCTCCACTTT	CASSTRTDNSPLHF
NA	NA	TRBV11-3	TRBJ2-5	TGTGCCAGCAGCTCCCGTGCCGAGGGCGAGACCCAGTACTTC	CASSSRAEGETQYF
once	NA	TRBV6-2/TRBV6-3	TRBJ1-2	TGTGCCAGCAGTTACGACCAGGGATCCTTTGGCTACACCTTC	CASSYDQGSFGYTF
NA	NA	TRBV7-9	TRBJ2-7	TGTGCCAGCAGCCAGAAACAGGACCTCCGCGAGCAGTACTTC	CASSQKQDLREQYF
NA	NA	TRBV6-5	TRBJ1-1	TGTGCCAGCAGTTACACCCCCAAAATTAGTGAAGCTTTCTTT	CASSYTPKISEAFF
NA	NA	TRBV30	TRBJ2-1	TGTGCCTGGAACAGGAACTACAATGAGCAGTTCTTC	CAWNRNYNEQFF
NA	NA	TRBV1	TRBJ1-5	TGCACCAGCAGCCCAGTGGTCCTTGGGAGGCGCCAGCATTTT	CTSSPVVLGRRQHF
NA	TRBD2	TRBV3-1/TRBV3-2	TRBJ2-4	TGTGCCAGCAGCCAAGATACGGGGGGGGGAGCCAAAAACATTCAGTACTTC	CASSQDTGGGAKNIQYF
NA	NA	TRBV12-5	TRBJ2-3	TGTGCTAGTGGTTTCTCGGCGGGCGTCACAGATACGCAGTATTTT	CASGFSAGVTDTQYF
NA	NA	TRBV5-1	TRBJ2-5	TGCGCCAGCAGCTTATTGCAGGGGCGGGAGGAGACCCAGTACTTC	CASSLLQGREETQYF
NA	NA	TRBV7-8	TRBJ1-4	TGTGCCAGCAGCGACCGTCGGAGTCGGAAGGAGAATGAAAAACTGTTTTTT	CASSDRRSRKENEKLFF
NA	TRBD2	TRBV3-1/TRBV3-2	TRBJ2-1	TGTGCCAGCAGCCGTGCGGGACTAAGCTCCTACAATGAGCAGTTCTTC	CASSRAGLSSYNEQFF
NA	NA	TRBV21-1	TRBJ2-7	TGTGCCAGCAGCTCGACAGGGCTCCTCTACGAGCAGTACTTC	CASSSTGLLYEQYF
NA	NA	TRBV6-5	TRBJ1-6	TGTGCCAGCAGTCCCACAGTATTTGAAAATTCACCCCTCCACTTT	CASSPTVFENSPLHF
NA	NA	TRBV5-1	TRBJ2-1	TGCGCCAGCAGCTCGGGGTCCCGGGGAAACAACAATGAGCAGTTCTTC	CASSSGSRGNNNEQFF
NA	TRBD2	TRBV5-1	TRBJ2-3	TGCGCCAGTTCTACCAATGGGGGGGCAGATACGCAGTATTTT	CASSTNGGADTQYF
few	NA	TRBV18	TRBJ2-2	TGTGCCAGCTCACCACTTACCATAGCGGCAGGGAACACCGGGGAGCTGTTTTTT	CASSPLTIAAGNTGELFF
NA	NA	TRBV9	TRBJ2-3	TGTGCCAGCAGCGTACTAGTTTTAGATACGCAGTATTTT	CASSVLVLDTQYF
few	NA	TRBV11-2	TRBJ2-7	TGTGCCAGCAGCTTAGTTTCTCGGACAGTTTACGAGCAGTACTTC	CASSLVSRTVYEQYF
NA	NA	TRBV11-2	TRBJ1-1	TGTGCCAGCAGCTTCTCGGGACACATAAACACTGAAGCTTTCTTT	CASSFSGHINTEAFF
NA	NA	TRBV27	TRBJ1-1	TGTGCCAGCAGTCTGGGCCGGGGAACTGAAGCTTTCTTT	CASSLGRGTEAFF
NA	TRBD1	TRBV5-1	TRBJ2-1	TGCGCCAGCAGCTTGGGGACAGGGGGATTCGATGAGCAGTTCTTC	CASSLGTGGFDEQFF
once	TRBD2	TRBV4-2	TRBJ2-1	TGTGCCAGCAGCCAAGAGCAGCGGGGGGGACGTGAGCAGTTCTTC	CASSQEQRGGREQFF
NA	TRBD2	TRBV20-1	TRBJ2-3	TGCAGTGCTAGTCTCCATGGCGGGGGATCTAGCACAGATACGCAGTATTTT	CSASLHGGGSSTDTQYF
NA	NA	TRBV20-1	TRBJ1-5	TGCAGTGCTAGTGGGGGCACGAGCAATCAGCCCCAGCATTTT	CSASGGTSNQPQHF
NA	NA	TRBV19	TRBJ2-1	TGTGCCAGTAGCCCCTGGAGTAACTACAATGAGCAGTTCTTC	CASSPWSNYNEQFF
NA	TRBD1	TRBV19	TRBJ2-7	TGTGCCAGTAGTATAGGGACAGGGGGGCTCGACGAGCAGTACTTC	CASSIGTGGLDEQYF
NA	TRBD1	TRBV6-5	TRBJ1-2	TGTGCCAGCAGTCCTGTCGGGACAGGGGGCGTCTACACCTTC	CASSPVGTGGVYTF
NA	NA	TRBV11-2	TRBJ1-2	TGTGCCAGCAGCTTAGCGCGGGGGGGCTGGGGCTACACCTTC	CASSLARGGWGYTF
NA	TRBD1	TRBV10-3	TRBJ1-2	TGTGCCATCAGTACTCAGGGGGCGCGAGTCCCAATCTATGGCTACACCTTC	CAISTQGARVPIYGYTF
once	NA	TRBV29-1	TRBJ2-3	TGCAGCGTTGAAGATCGTCCCAAGAGAGGCACAGATACGCAGTATTTT	CSVEDRPKRGTDTQYF
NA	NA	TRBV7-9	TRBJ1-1	TGTGCCAGCAGCCACCCGGGGGGCACTGAAGCTTTCTTT	CASSHPGGTEAFF
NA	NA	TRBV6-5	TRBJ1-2	TGTGCCAGCAGTTACTCGAGAGGGTTCAGAGGCTATGGCTACACCTTC	CASSYSRGFRGYGYTF
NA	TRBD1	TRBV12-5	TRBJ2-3	TGTGCTAGTGGTTTGGTAGGGACAGAGCGTGGTTGGGGCACAGATACGCAGTATTTT	CASGLVGTERGWGTDTQYF
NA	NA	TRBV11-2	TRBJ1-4	TGTGCCAGCAGCTCCTCCATACACCCAACTAATGAAAAACTGTTTTTT	CASSSSIHPTNEKLFF